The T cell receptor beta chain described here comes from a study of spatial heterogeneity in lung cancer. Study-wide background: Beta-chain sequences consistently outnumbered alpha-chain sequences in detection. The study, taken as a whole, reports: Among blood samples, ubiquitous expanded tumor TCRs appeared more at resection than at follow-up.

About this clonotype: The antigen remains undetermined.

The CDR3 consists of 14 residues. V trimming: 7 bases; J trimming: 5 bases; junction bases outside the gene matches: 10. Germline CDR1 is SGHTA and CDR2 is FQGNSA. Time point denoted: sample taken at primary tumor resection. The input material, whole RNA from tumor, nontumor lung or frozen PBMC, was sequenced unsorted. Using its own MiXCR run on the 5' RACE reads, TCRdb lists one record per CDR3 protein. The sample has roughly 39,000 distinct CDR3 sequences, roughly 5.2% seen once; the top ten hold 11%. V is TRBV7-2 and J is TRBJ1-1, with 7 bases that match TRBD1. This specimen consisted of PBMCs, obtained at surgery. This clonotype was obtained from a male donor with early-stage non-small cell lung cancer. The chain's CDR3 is CASTSRQGRTEAFF. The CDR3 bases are TGTGCCAGCACCTCCCGACAGGGTCGGACTGAAGCTTTCTTT. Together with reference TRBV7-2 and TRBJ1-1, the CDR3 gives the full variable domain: GAGVSQSPSNKVTEKGKDVELRCDPISGHTALYWYRQSLGQGLEFLIYFQGNSAPDKSGLPSDRFSAERTGGSVSTLTIQRTQQEDSAVYLCASTSRQGRTEAFFGQGTRLTVV.